This paragraph covers one T cell receptor beta chain sequence. This clonotype turned up a few times. It lacks a known antigen. No base-level quality is on record; no much larger clone is a single base apart. CDR1 and CDR2 (SEHNR, FQNEAQ) derive from the germline V gene (reference sequence). Its CDR3 holds 15 amino acids, cysteine through phenylalanine. Only the CDR3 DNA stays, 45 bases, in frame from base 1. Clipping removes 8 bases from V and 6 bases from J, with 12 as the unmatched junction base count. The sample comes from a study of T cell repertoires in cytomegalovirus infection (dated by TCRdb to the late 2010s). Background for the entire study: Donor HLA type was relevant to the analysis, as public TCR beta signatures indicated carriage of CMV infection together with the matching HLA type. What the authors observed across the whole study: The ex vivo response was dominated by HLA-C-restricted CMV-specific TCR beta clonotypes, and the single most frequent clonotype in two of eight donors was supplied by these HLA-C-restricted clonotypes. Cumulative frequency of public TCR beta family members discriminated carriers of CMV infection plus the relevant HLA type in this cohort and an independent roughly 340-donor cohort.

Sequencing was performed on an Illumina HiSeq 1500. TCRdb redid the processing of the public reads, applying fastp at Q25 and MiXCR, and retained in-frame beta chains. Rows with a matching CDR3 protein are joined into one entry that keeps the most common DNA and genes. In all, the sample holds roughly 630,000 distinct CDR3 sequences, and 20% to 25% of those were seen once. The ten largest account for 8% of the sample. This receptor chain uses TRBV7-9 and TRBJ2-1; 8 bases in between match TRBD1. The sample was CD8+ T cells from PBMCs. This receptor was taken from a human donor in good health (CMV status not recorded). Some clones in this sample may be carry-over from other donors' samples. Here is the DNA: TGTGCCAGCGCCGTCCGGGACAGGAGGGTCAATGAGCAGTTCTTC. This encodes CASAVRDRRVNEQFF.